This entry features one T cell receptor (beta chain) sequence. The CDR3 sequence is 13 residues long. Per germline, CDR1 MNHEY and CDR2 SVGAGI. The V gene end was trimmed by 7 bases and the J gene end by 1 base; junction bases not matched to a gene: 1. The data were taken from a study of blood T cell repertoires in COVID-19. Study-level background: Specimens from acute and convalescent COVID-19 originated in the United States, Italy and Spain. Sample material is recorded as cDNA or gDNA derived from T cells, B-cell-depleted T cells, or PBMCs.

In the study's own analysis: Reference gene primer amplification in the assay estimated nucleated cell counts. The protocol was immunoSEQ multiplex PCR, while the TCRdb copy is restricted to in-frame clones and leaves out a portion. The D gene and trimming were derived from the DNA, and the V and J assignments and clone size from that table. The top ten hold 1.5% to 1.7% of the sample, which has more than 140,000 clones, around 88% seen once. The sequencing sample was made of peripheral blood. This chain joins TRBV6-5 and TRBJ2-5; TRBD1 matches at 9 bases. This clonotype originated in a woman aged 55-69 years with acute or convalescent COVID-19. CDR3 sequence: CASMDRGQETQYF. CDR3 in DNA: TGTGCCAGCATGGACAGGGGCCAAGAGACCCAGTACTTC.